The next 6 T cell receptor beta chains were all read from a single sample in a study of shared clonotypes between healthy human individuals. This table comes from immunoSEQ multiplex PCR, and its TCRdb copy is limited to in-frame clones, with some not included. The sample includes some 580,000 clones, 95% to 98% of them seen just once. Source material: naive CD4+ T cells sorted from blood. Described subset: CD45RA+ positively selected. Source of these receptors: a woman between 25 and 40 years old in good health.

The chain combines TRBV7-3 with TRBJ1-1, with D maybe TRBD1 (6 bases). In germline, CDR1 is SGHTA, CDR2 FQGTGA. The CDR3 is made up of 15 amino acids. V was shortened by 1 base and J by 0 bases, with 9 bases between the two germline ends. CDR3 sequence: CASSLNQGMNTEAFF. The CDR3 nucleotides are TGTGCCAGCAGCTTAAACCAGGGGATGAACACTGAAGCTTTCTTT.

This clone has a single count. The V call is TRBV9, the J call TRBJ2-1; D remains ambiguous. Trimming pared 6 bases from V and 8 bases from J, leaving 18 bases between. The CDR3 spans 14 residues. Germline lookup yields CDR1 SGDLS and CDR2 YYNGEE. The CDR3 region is CASTRVDIADEQFF. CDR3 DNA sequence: TGTGCCAGCACTAGGGTAGACATTGCGGATGAGCAGTTCTTC.

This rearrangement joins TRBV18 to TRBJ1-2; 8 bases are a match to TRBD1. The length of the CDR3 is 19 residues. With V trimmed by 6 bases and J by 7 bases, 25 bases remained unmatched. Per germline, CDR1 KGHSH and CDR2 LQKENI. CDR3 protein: CASSLTSLRVAGGSLGYTF. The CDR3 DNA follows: TGTGCCAGCTCCCTAACCTCACTTCGGGTTGCAGGGGGCTCCCTTGGCTACACCTTC.

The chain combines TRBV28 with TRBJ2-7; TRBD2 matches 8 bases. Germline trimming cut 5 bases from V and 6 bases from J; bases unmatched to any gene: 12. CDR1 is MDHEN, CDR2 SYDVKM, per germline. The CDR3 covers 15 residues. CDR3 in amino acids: CASSPTSGAISEQYF. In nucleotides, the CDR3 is TGTGCCAGCAGTCCTACTAGCGGAGCCATTAGCGAGCAGTACTTC.

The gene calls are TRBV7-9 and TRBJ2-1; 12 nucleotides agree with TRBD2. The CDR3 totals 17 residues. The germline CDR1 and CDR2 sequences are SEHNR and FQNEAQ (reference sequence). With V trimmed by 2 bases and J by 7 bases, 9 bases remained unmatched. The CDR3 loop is CASSLRYETSGRNEQFF. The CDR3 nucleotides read TGTGCCAGCAGCTTACGGTATGAAACTAGCGGGAGGAATGAGCAGTTCTTC.

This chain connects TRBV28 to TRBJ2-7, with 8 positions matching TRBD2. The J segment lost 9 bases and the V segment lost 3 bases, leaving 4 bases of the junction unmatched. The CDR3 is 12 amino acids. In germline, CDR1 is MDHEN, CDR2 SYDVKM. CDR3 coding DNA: TGTGCCAGCAGTTTTCACGGGAGGGGGCAGTACTTC. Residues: CASSFHGRGQYF.